The present TCR beta chain was sequenced within a study of memory CD4+ T cells and cytomegalovirus serostatus. As for the study in general: This sample comes from healthy Belgian adults, eight or nine CMV seropositive, roughly 22 seronegative.

The repertoire was sequenced with immunoSEQ multiplex PCR; TCRdb's copy has only in-frame clones and lacks some. This table holds about 56,000 clones, roughly 80% found once. A word on this clone: Its antigen is not known.

The sort gate was single viable CD3+CD4+CD8-CD45RO+ cells for memory CD4+ T cells. This CDR3 region has 15 residues. Germline CDR1 reads SGHTA; CDR2 reads FQGTGA. V dropped 2 bases and J dropped 4; count of bases not matched to a gene: 0. Study observations and caveats: Suggested: most of the CMV-linked TCR signature lies in CD4+ memory cells. Of about 150 reported CMV TCRbeta sequences, roughly 67 were found in memory CD4+ repertoires.

The clonotype was recovered from an adult in good health and CMV-seronegative. Sequencing was performed on memory CD4+ T cells from blood. The chain joins TRBV7-3 to TRBJ2-5, with 14 bases fitting TRBD2. The DNA for the CDR3 is TGTGCCAGCAGCTTAGGACTAGCGGGGGGAGAGACCCAGTACTTC. As protein: CASSLGLAGGETQYF.